Below, one TCR beta chain is given with its context. No antigen is known for it. The sample is drawn from a study of T cell responses to AZD1222 COVID-19 vaccine. Overall study results and limits: Unmutated variant regions are reportedly targeted by nearly half of spike-specific TCRs.

This CDR3 region has 14 residues. The germline V gene encodes CDR1 ENHRY and CDR2 SYGVKD. V was cut by 3 bases and J by 6 bases, with 13 bases left in between. Here immunoSEQ multiplex PCR was the method, and the copy in TCRdb shows in-frame clones only, minus some. The table has over 150,000 clones, approximately 92% seen once. This chain connects TRBV10-3 to TRBJ2-3; D is unresolved. The receptor's source is an adult who received the MenACWY meningococcal vaccine as a control. The sample here was peripheral blood, taken 28 days after the second dose of the MenACWY control vaccine. CDR3 sequence (DNA): TGTGCCATCAGTGACGCCCTATGGTCCGATACGCAGTATTTT. It encodes CAISDALWSDTQYF.